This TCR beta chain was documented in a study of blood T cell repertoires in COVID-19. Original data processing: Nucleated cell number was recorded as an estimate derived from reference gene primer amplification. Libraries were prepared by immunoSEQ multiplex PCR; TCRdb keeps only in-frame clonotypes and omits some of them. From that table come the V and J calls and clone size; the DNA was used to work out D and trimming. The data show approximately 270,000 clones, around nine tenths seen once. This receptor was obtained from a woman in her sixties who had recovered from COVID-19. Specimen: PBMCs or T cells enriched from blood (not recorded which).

The CDR3: CASSLLGETGGRNEQFF. In DNA form, the CDR3 reads TGTGCCAGCAGTTTATTAGGGGAGACAGGGGGAAGGAATGAGCAGTTCTTC. The chain couples TRBV28 to TRBJ2-1; 9 bases agree with TRBD1. V lost 1 base, J lost 7 bases, and 11 bases stayed unmatched. The CDR3 extends over 17 amino acids. CDR1 and CDR2 (germline): MDHEN, SYDVKM.